This T cell receptor beta chain stems from a study of blood T cell repertoires in COVID-19. The CDR3 totals 15 residues. CDR1 and CDR2 (germline): SGHDN, FVKESK. Germline trimming cut 1 base from V and 1 base from J; bases unmatched to any gene: 4. This table comes from immunoSEQ multiplex PCR, and its TCRdb copy is limited to in-frame clones, with some not included. Among some 370,000 clones, roughly 90% were seen once, and the ten largest hold about 7%. Sequenced material: peripheral blood. The receptor's source is a young man with active or convalescent COVID-19. V and J are TRBV14 and TRBJ2-7; TRBD1 aligns across 7 bases. The DNA for the CDR3 is TGTGCCAGCAGCCAAGGGACAGGCGTATCCTACGAGCAGTACTTC. This translates into CASSQGTGVSYEQYF.